The clone carrying this TCR beta chain was found once. The antigen remains undetermined. The sample's time point: week 47, end of study. Every vaccination contained 300 ug of the mutant IDH1 20-mer peptide and was paired with topical imiquimod. In weeks 1, 3, 5, 7, 11, 15, 19 and 23, patients were immunized, eight times in all. Astrocytomas found in donors were new, WHO grade 3 or 4, IDH1-mutant and ATRX-lost. The sample comes from a study of a mutant IDH1 vaccine in newly diagnosed glioma. For the study at large: Earlier care involved radiotherapy, temozolomide, or both, and the majority received both. Study-level findings and limits: Pseudoprogression seemed unlinked to shifts in top peripheral T cell clonotypes.

The V gene lost 5 bases and the J gene lost 2 bases, with 16 bases spanning the gap. Germline V gene lookup returns CDR1 SGHVS and CDR2 FQNEAQ. The CDR3 sequence is 15 residues long. Libraries were prepared by immunoSEQ multiplex PCR; TCRdb keeps only in-frame clonotypes and omits some of them. Altogether roughly 34,000 clones are present, about 87% being singletons, with the ten largest covering about 12%. The TCR was taken from a woman in her 30s with glioma. This specimen was PBMCs, taken from a glioma patient whose treatment included an IDH1 peptide vaccine. This chain uses TRBV7-8 with TRBJ2-7, with D unclear. As DNA, the CDR3 is TGTGCCAGCAGCCTCAGCCCGGTTCGAACCTACGAGCAGTACTTC. As protein: CASSLSPVRTYEQYF.